This TCR beta chain derives from a study of PD-1 blockade in classical Hodgkin lymphoma. Study overall: Patients were infused with nivolumab 3 mg/kg every 2 weeks.

V lost 7 bases, J lost 2 bases, and 18 bases lay in between. The germline CDR1 and CDR2 sequences are SEHNR and FQNEAQ (reference sequence). This CDR3 contains 16 residues. No patient escaped relapse after autologous stem cell transplantation, and brentuximab vedotin exposure varied. The assay was immunoSEQ multiplex PCR, and TCRdb's table has in-frame clones only and misses some. This repertoire shows some 84,000 clones, roughly 90% found once; its top ten account for about 20%. The sequencing used peripheral blood mononuclear cells (PBMCs), collected at baseline. This TCR derives from a human donor with classical Hodgkin lymphoma. This sequence joins TRBV7-9 and TRBJ1-3; the D gene is possibly TRBD1 (5 bases). The DNA for the CDR3 is TGTGCCAGCACCAATTATCGAGGGGAAGCTGGAAACACCATATATTTT. Amino acid sequence: CASTNYRGEAGNTIYF.